The source of this TCR beta chain is a study of response to subunit inactivated influenza vaccine. This clonotype has only a few counts. What it binds is unknown. Study-wide points: Few additional T cells are recruited per seasonal influenza vaccination, authors suggested.

Germline values: CDR1 SQVTM, CDR2 ANQGSEA. The V segment lost 0 bases and the J segment 7 bases; nucleotides outside the gene matches: 6. The CDR3 contains 15 residues. TCRdb passed the RT-PCR reads through MiXCR, listing each CDR3 protein once. Of roughly 670,000 distinct CDR3 sequences listed, around 13% are singletons. This TCR was recovered from a man aged 50 to 60 who received an inactivated influenza vaccine. The J gene is TRBJ2-1, the V gene TRBV29-1, with 10 positions matching TRBD1. Specimen: PBMCs from blood, collected approximately 15 days before vaccination. DNA of the CDR3: TGCAGCGTTGAAGATCTCCGGGACAGGGGTAATGAGCAGTTCTTC. Its translation: CSVEDLRDRGNEQFF.